The next 5 T cell receptor beta chains were all read from a single sample in a study of T cell responses to AZD1222 COVID-19 vaccine. The assay was immunoSEQ multiplex PCR, and TCRdb's table has in-frame clones only and misses some. Here the sample spans under 200,000 clones, about 90% being singletons. The sequenced sample was peripheral blood, obtained on day 0 of AZD1222 vaccination. These receptors came from an adult in good health.

The rearrangement uses TRBV13 and TRBJ1-1; TRBD1 matches at 9 bases. Germline V gives CDR1 PRHDT, CDR2 FYEKMQ (reference sequence). The V and J ends lost 3 bases and 1 base, in that order; junction bases with no gene match: 6. The CDR3 sequence is 16 residues long. For the CDR3, the DNA is TGTGCCAGCAGCTTTGGACAGGGGTTAAGGAACACTGAAGCTTTCTTT. It specifies CASSFGQGLRNTEAFF. The whole variable domain, remainder taken from reference TRBV13 and TRBJ1-1, is AAGVIQSPRHLIKEKRETATLKCYPIPRHDTVYWYQQGPGQDPQFLISFYEKMQSDKGSIPDRFSAQQFSDYHSELNMSSLELGDSALYFCASSFGQGLRNTEAFFGQGTRLTVV.

Notes on this clone: Other DNA sequences in the sample encode the same CDR3. The rearrangement links TRBV6-1 to TRBJ2-7; D is ambiguous. The CDR3 is made up of 12 amino acids. V gave up 1 base and J gave up 3 bases, with 4 bases separating them. The germline V gene has CDR1 MNHNS and CDR2 SASEGT. The CDR3 DNA sequence: TGTGCCAGCAGTGAAGGTTTCTACGAGCAGTACTTC. This codes for CASSEGFYEQYF.

In this sample, this clone turned up a few times. The CDR3 nucleotides are TGTGCCAGCAGCTTAGCGGGCGATCAGCCCCAGCATTTT. This codes for CASSLAGDQPQHF. This chain joins TRBV7-2 and TRBJ1-5; D remains ambiguous. Trimming removed 0 bases from V and 5 bases from J, with 5 bases in between. CDR3 size: 13 residues. In germline, CDR1 is SGHTA, CDR2 FQGNSA. The whole variable domain, filled in from reference TRBV7-2 and TRBJ1-5, reads GAGVSQSPSNKVTEKGKDVELRCDPISGHTALYWYRQSLGQGLEFLIYFQGNSAPDKSGLPSDRFSAERTGGSVSTLTIQRTQQEDSAVYLCASSLAGDQPQHFGDGTRLSIL.

In DNA form, the CDR3 reads TGTGCCAGCAGCCAAGGGGACGGGAATACAGATACGCAGTATTTT. The encoded protein is CASSQGDGNTDTQYF. The V call is TRBV4-2, the J call TRBJ2-3; tentatively, D is TRBD1 or TRBD2 (5 bases each). This CDR3 region has 15 residues. The V end lost 1 base, the J end lost 3 bases, and 11 bases lay between the germline ends. Looked up from germline, CDR1 is LGHNA and CDR2 is YNFKEQ.

With regard to this clone: The sample contains more than one DNA sequence encoding this CDR3. The chain recombines TRBV12-3 or TRBV12-4 with TRBJ1-2, with a weak D call TRBD1 (5 bases). CDR3 length: 13 amino acids. The V and J ends lost 1 base and 2 bases respectively, with 5 bases between them. The CDR3: CASSLGGNYGYTF. In DNA, the CDR3 is TGTGCCAGCAGTTTAGGGGGGAACTATGGCTACACCTTC.